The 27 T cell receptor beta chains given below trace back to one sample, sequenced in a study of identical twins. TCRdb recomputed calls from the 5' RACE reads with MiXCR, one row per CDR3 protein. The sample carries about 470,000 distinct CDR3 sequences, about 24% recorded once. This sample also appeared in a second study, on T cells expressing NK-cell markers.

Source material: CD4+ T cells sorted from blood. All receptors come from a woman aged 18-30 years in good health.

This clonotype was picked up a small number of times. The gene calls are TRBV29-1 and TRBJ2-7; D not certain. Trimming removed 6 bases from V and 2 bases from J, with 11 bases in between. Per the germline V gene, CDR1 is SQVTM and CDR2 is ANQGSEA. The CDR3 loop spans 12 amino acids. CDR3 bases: TGCAGCGTGAGGACCGGAACCTACGAGCAGTACTTC. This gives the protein CSVRTGTYEQYF.

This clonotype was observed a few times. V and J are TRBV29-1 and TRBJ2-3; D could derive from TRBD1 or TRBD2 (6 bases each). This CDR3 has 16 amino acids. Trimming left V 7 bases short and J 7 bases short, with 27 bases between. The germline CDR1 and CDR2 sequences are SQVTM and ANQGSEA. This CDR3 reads CSARWGEGGERNTQYF. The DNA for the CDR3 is TGCAGCGCCCGTTGGGGGGAAGGGGGAGAACGAAATACGCAGTATTTT.

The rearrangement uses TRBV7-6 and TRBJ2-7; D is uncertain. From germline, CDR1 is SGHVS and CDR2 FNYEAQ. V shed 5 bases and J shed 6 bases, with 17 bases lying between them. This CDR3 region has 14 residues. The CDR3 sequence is CASSGTNGPSEQYF. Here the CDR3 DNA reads TGTGCCAGCAGCGGTACGAATGGACCCTCCGAGCAGTACTTC.

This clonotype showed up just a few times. CDR3 amino acids: CAISEGTGTNYEQYF. The CDR3 DNA reads TGTGCCATCAGTGAGGGAACCGGGACAAACTACGAGCAGTACTTC. The chain carries TRBV10-3 and TRBJ2-7, with D tentatively TRBD1 (6 bases). Germline V gene sequence: CDR1 ENHRY, CDR2 SYGVKD. V was trimmed by 2 bases and J by 3 bases, leaving 14 bases between them. There are 15 residues in the CDR3.

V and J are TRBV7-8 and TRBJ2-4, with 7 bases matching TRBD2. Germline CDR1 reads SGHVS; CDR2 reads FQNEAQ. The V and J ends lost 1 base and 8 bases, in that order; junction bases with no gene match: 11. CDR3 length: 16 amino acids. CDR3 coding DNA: TGTGCCAGCAGCTTAGGGAAGGGAGGGTTTTCATACATTCAGTACTTC. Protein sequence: CASSLGKGGFSYIQYF.

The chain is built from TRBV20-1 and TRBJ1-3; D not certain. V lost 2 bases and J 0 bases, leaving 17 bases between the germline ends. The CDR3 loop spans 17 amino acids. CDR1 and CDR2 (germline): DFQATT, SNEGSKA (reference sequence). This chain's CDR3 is CSARLGGFSHSGNTIYF. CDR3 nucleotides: TGCAGTGCTAGACTCGGAGGATTCAGTCACTCTGGAAACACCATATATTTT.

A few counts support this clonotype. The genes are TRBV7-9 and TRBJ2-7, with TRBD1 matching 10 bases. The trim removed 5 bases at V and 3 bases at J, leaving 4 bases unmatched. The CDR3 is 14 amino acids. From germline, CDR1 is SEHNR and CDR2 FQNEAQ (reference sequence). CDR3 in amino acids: CASSAWTGGYEQYF. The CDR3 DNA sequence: TGTGCCAGCAGCGCATGGACAGGGGGCTACGAGCAGTACTTC.

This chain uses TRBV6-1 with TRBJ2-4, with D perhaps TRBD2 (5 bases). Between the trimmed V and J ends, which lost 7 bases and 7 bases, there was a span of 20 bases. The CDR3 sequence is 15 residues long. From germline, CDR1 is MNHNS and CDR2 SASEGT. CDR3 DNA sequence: TGTGCCAGCACGGGAAGGAACATGGACGGGAACATTCAGTACTTC. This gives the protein CASTGRNMDGNIQYF.

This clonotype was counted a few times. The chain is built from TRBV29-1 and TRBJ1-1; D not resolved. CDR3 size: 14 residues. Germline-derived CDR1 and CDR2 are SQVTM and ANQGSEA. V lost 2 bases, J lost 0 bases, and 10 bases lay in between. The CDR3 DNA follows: TGCAGCGTTGAAAATTCCGTGTTGAACACTGAAGCTTTCTTT. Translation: CSVENSVLNTEAFF.

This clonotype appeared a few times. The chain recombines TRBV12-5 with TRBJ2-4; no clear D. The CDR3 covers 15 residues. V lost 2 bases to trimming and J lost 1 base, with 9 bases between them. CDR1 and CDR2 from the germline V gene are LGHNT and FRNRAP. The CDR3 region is CASGLQNEAKNIQYF. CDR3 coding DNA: TGTGCTAGTGGTTTGCAGAATGAGGCCAAAAACATTCAGTACTTC.

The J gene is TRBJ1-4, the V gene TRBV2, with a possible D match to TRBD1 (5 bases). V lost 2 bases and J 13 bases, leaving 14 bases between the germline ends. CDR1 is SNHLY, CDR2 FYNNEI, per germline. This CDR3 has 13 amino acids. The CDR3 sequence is CASSEWMGEGLFF. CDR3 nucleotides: TGTGCCAGCAGTGAATGGATGGGGGAGGGACTGTTTTTT.

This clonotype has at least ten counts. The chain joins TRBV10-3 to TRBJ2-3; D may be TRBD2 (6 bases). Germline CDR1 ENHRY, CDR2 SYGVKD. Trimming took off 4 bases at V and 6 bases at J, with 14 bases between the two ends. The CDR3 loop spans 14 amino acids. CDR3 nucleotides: TGTGCCATCAGTGTCGGGCGGGATGGGGATACGCAGTATTTT. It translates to CAISVGRDGDTQYF.

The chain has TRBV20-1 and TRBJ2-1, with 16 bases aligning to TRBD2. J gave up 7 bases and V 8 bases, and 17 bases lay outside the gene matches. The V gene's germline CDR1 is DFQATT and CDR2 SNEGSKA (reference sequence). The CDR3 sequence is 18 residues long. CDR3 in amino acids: CSSHPPGLAGGPWNEQFF. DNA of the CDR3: TGCAGTTCACACCCCCCGGGACTAGCGGGAGGGCCGTGGAATGAGCAGTTCTTC.

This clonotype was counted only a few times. Here the CDR3 DNA reads TGCGCCAGCAGCTCGGGGACTAGCGGCCTCACAGATACGCAGTATTTT. Translation: CASSSGTSGLTDTQYF. The J gene is TRBJ2-3, the V gene TRBV5-1; TRBD2 matches at 11 bases. Per the germline V gene, CDR1 is SGHRS and CDR2 is YFSETQ. The CDR3 runs 16 residues. V lost 3 bases, J lost 2 bases, and 5 bases stayed unmatched.

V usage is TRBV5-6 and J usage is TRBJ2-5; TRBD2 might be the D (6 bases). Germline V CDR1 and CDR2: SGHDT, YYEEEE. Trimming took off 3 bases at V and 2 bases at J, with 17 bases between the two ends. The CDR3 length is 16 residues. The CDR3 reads CASSSAASGLQETQYF. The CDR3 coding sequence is TGTGCCAGCAGCTCGGCCGCCAGCGGGCTACAAGAGACCCAGTACTTC. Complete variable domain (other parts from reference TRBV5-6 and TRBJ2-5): DAGVTQSPTHLIKTRGQQVTLRCSPKSGHDTVSWYQQALGQGPQFIFQYYEEEERQRGNFPDRFSGHQFPNYSSELNVNALLLGDSALYLCASSSAASGLQETQYFGPGTRLLVL.

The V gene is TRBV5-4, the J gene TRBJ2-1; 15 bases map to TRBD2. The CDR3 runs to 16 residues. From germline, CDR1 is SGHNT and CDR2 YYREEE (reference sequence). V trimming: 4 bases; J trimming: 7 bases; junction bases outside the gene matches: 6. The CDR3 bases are TGTGCCAGCAGCCCACCTGGGACTAGCGGGAGGAATGAGCAGTTCTTC. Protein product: CASSPPGTSGRNEQFF. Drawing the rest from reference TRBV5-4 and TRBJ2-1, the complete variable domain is ETGVTQSPTHLIKTRGQQVTLRCSSQSGHNTVSWYQQALGQGPQFIFQYYREEENGRGNFPPRFSGLQFPNYSSELNVNALELDDSALYLCASSPPGTSGRNEQFFGPGTRLTVL.

CDR3 in DNA: TGCAGTGCTAGAGATCTCAGGTTCGGGACAGGCCACAATGAGCAGTTCTTC. This encodes CSARDLRFGTGHNEQFF. This chain connects TRBV20-1 to TRBJ2-1; TRBD1 matches at 8 bases. CDR1 and CDR2 (germline): DFQATT, SNEGSKA (reference sequence). Trimming removed 0 bases from V and 5 bases from J; junction bases left unmatched: 12. This CDR3 has 17 amino acids.

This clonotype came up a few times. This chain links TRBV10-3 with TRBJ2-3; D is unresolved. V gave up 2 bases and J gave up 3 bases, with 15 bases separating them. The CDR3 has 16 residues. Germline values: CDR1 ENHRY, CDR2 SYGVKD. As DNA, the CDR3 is TGTGCCATCAGTGAGAAGGGTAAAGCCGAAACAGATACGCAGTATTTT. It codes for CAISEKGKAETDTQYF.

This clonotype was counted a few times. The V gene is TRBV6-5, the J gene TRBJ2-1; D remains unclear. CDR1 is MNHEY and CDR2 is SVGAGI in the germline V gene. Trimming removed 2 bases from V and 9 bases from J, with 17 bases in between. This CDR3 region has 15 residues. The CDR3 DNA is TGTGCCAGCAGTTACCTACGGTCAATGTGGGTTGAGCAGTTCTTC. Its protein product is CASSYLRSMWVEQFF.

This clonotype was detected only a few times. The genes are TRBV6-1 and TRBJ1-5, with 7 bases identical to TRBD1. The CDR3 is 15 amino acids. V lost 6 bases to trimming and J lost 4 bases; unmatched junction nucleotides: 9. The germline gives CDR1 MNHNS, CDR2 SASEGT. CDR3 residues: CASSPRGGQNQPQHF. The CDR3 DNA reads TGTGCCAGCAGCCCCAGGGGGGGGCAAAATCAGCCCCAGCATTTT.

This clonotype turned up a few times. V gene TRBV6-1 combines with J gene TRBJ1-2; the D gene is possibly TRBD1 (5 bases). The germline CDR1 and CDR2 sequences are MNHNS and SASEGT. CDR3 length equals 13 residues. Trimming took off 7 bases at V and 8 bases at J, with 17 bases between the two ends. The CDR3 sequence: CASTMMGGGGYTF. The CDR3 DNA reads TGTGCCAGCACCATGATGGGGGGAGGGGGCTACACCTTC.

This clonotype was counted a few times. CDR3: CASSLWATDTQYF. In DNA form, the CDR3 reads TGTGCCAGCAGCTTATGGGCAACAGATACGCAGTATTTT. The chain recombines TRBV7-9 with TRBJ2-3, with D hard to call. The V end lost 2 bases, the J end lost 3 bases, and 6 bases lay between the germline ends. This CDR3 has 13 amino acids. Germline assignment: CDR1 SEHNR and CDR2 FQNEAQ (reference sequence).

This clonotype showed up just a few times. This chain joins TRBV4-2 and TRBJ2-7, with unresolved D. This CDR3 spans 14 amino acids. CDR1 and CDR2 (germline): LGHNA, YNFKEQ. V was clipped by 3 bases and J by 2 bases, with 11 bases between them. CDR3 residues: CASSQTGKTYEQYF. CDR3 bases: TGTGCCAGCAGCCAGACCGGAAAAACCTACGAGCAGTACTTC.

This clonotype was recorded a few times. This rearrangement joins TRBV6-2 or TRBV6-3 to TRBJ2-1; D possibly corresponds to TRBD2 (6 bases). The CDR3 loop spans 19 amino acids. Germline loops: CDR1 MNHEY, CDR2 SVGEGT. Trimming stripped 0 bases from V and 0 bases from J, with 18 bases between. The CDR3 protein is CASSYSKRGGESSYNEQFF. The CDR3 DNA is TGTGCCAGCAGTTACTCGAAAAGGGGCGGGGAAAGCTCCTACAATGAGCAGTTCTTC.

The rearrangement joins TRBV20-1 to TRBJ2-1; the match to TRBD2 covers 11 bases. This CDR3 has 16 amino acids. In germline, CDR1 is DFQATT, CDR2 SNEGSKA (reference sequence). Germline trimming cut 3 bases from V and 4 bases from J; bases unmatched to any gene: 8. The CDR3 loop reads CSARPGTSGFYNEQFF. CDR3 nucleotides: TGCAGTGCTAGGCCCGGGACTAGCGGTTTTTACAATGAGCAGTTCTTC.

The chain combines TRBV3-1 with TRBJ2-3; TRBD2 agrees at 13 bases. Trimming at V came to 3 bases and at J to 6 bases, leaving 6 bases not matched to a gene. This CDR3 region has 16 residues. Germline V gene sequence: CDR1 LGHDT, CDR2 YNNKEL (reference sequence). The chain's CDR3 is CASSQRLAGGPDTQYF. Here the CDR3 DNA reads TGTGCCAGCAGCCAGCGACTAGCGGGAGGCCCCGATACGCAGTATTTT.

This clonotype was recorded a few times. This CDR3 reads CASSLAMSGRGTGELFF. The CDR3 region has the DNA TGTGCCAGCAGCTTAGCGATGAGCGGGAGGGGCACCGGGGAGCTGTTTTTT. The chain joins TRBV7-2 to TRBJ2-2; 10 nucleotides agree with TRBD2. The germline gives CDR1 SGHTA, CDR2 FQGNSA. With 0 bases clipped from V and 4 bases from J, the junction kept 5 bases outside the gene matches. The CDR3 length is 17 residues.